Listed below are T cell receptor beta chains from one sample, sequenced in a study of vaccination effects on CD4 cells after COVID-19. Data came from immunoSEQ multiplex PCR; TCRdb stores just in-frame clones and leaves some out. The sample shows 35,000 to 50,000 clones, over 75% of them seen only once. The antigens of these receptors remain unknown. Sequenced material: CD4+ T cells from PBMCs cultured with HCoV-NL63 spike peptides, taken before COVID-19 vaccination. These receptor sequences come from a human donor who received a COVID-19 vaccine. CDR3s include the opening cysteine and the closing phenylalanine or tryptophan. The order of the fields is J gene, D gene, V gene, clone size, CDR3 DNA, CDR3 protein. D genes are given only for firm matches. The size field is filled for only some rows; it gives once, few, many or a size class.

j_gene: TRBJ2-5; d_gene: NA; v_gene: TRBV5-1; abundance: NA; CDR3nt: TGCGCCAGCAGCTTGGAAGGGGAAGAGACCCAGTACTTC; CDR3aa: CASSLEGEETQYF
j_gene: TRBJ1-2; d_gene: NA; v_gene: TRBV3-1/TRBV3-2; abundance: NA; CDR3nt: TGTGCCAGCAGCCAGGGATGGGACGTCGGAGGGCCCCGTACATATGGCTACACCTTC; CDR3aa: CASSQGWDVGGPRTYGYTF
j_gene: TRBJ1-1; d_gene: NA; v_gene: TRBV7-2; abundance: NA; CDR3nt: TGTGCCAGCATCAACCGAATCGGGAACACTGAAGCTTTCTTT; CDR3aa: CASINRIGNTEAFF
j_gene: TRBJ1-3; d_gene: NA; v_gene: TRBV20-1; abundance: NA; CDR3nt: TGCAGTGCTAGTTCGGGTGGTGGTGGAAACACCATATATTTT; CDR3aa: CSASSGGGGNTIYF
j_gene: TRBJ2-4; d_gene: TRBD1; v_gene: TRBV6-6; abundance: NA; CDR3nt: TGTGCCAGCAGTTACAACAGGGGCAACATTCAGTACTTC; CDR3aa: CASSYNRGNIQYF
j_gene: TRBJ1-4; d_gene: NA; v_gene: TRBV6-6; abundance: NA; CDR3nt: TGTGCCAGCAGTATGGACGGGGCAACTAATGAAAAACTGTTTTTT; CDR3aa: CASSMDGATNEKLFF
j_gene: TRBJ1-3; d_gene: NA; v_gene: TRBV7-2; abundance: NA; CDR3nt: TGTGCCAGCAGCTTACGGGACTACGGAAACACCATATATTTT; CDR3aa: CASSLRDYGNTIYF
j_gene: TRBJ1-1; d_gene: NA; v_gene: TRBV2; abundance: NA; CDR3nt: TGTGCCAGCAGTGAAGCGCTAAGGTTCGGGGGATTAGGGAACACTGAAGCTTTCTTT; CDR3aa: CASSEALRFGGLGNTEAFF
j_gene: TRBJ1-4; d_gene: NA; v_gene: TRBV9; abundance: few; CDR3nt: TGTGCCAGCAGCGAGGGGCCCGCAACTAATGAAAAACTGTTTTTT; CDR3aa: CASSEGPATNEKLFF
j_gene: TRBJ1-5; d_gene: NA; v_gene: TRBV7-3; abundance: NA; CDR3nt: TGTGCCAGCAGCTCCGGGGAGAATCAGCCCCAGCATTTT; CDR3aa: CASSSGENQPQHF
j_gene: TRBJ2-1; d_gene: NA; v_gene: TRBV2; abundance: NA; CDR3nt: TGTGCCAGCAGTGACAGGGTGGCCACACAGTTCTTC; CDR3aa: CASSDRVATQFF
j_gene: TRBJ2-2; d_gene: TRBD1; v_gene: TRBV19; abundance: few; CDR3nt: TGTGCCAGTACCCATCGAGGACAGGCCCTGAACACCGGGGAGCTGTTTTTT; CDR3aa: CASTHRGQALNTGELFF
j_gene: TRBJ1-5; d_gene: NA; v_gene: TRBV28; abundance: NA; CDR3nt: TGTGCCAGCACCCGGGGGGATAGCAATCAGCCCCAGCATTTT; CDR3aa: CASTRGDSNQPQHF
j_gene: TRBJ1-1; d_gene: NA; v_gene: TRBV28; abundance: NA; CDR3nt: TGTGCCAGCAGTCCTCCGGACAGTTATAGGTGGGCTTTCTTT; CDR3aa: CASSPPDSYRWAFF
j_gene: TRBJ2-5; d_gene: NA; v_gene: TRBV12-5; abundance: NA; CDR3nt: TGTGCTAGTGGCATTGTCCCAGACGGTCGAGGGGGGCCCGGTATAGAGACCCAGTACTTC; CDR3aa: CASGIVPDGRGGPGIETQYF
j_gene: TRBJ1-1; d_gene: NA; v_gene: TRBV5-1; abundance: few; CDR3nt: TGCGCCAGCAGCTTGGATGCGAGGAACACTGAAGCTTTCTTT; CDR3aa: CASSLDARNTEAFF
j_gene: TRBJ2-5; d_gene: NA; v_gene: TRBV5-4; abundance: NA; CDR3nt: TGTGCCAGCAGCTTGTGGGGGACGGATCGAGAGACCCAGTACTTC; CDR3aa: CASSLWGTDRETQYF
j_gene: TRBJ2-5; d_gene: NA; v_gene: TRBV28; abundance: NA; CDR3nt: TGTGCCAGCAGTTTATGGGTAGCCCATCAGTACTTC; CDR3aa: CASSLWVAHQYF
j_gene: TRBJ1-2; d_gene: NA; v_gene: TRBV6-5; abundance: NA; CDR3nt: TGTGCCAGCAGACAAACCTTTAACTATGGCTACACCTTC; CDR3aa: CASRQTFNYGYTF
j_gene: TRBJ2-3; d_gene: NA; v_gene: TRBV18; abundance: NA; CDR3nt: TGTGCCAGCTCACCACGGGGGGCCCTCGATACGCAGTATTTT; CDR3aa: CASSPRGALDTQYF
j_gene: TRBJ2-1; d_gene: TRBD1; v_gene: TRBV7-9; abundance: NA; CDR3nt: TGTGCCAGCAGACCCCGGGACAGGAGTTTGACCTCCTACAATGAGCAGTTCTTC; CDR3aa: CASRPRDRSLTSYNEQFF
j_gene: TRBJ1-5; d_gene: NA; v_gene: TRBV6-5; abundance: NA; CDR3nt: TGTGCCAGCAGTTACTCTAAGCACAGCCAGCCCCAGCATTTT; CDR3aa: CASSYSKHSQPQHF
j_gene: TRBJ1-1; d_gene: NA; v_gene: TRBV30; abundance: NA; CDR3nt: TGTGCCTGGACCCCAGACAGAGGGTTTACTGAAGCTTTCTTT; CDR3aa: CAWTPDRGFTEAFF
j_gene: TRBJ1-3; d_gene: NA; v_gene: TRBV7-8; abundance: NA; CDR3nt: TGTGCCAGCAGCTTAATCGGCGGTGGAAACACCATATATTTT; CDR3aa: CASSLIGGGNTIYF
j_gene: TRBJ2-5; d_gene: NA; v_gene: TRBV6-2/TRBV6-3; abundance: NA; CDR3nt: TGTGCCAGCAGTGACCGGGACGTAGGACTCCAAGAGACCCAGTACTTC; CDR3aa: CASSDRDVGLQETQYF
j_gene: TRBJ1-2; d_gene: NA; v_gene: TRBV15; abundance: NA; CDR3nt: TGTGCCACCAGCAGGAGGAGGGGGGACTCGCTTATGATATATGGCTACACCTTC; CDR3aa: CATSRRRGDSLMIYGYTF
j_gene: TRBJ2-3; d_gene: NA; v_gene: TRBV18; abundance: NA; CDR3nt: TGTGCCAGCTCACCACGTATTATTCGCACAGATACGCAGTATTTT; CDR3aa: CASSPRIIRTDTQYF
j_gene: TRBJ1-2; d_gene: NA; v_gene: TRBV7-9; abundance: NA; CDR3nt: TGTGCCAGCAGCTTCGAGGGGAACTATGGCTACACCTTC; CDR3aa: CASSFEGNYGYTF
j_gene: TRBJ1-4; d_gene: TRBD1; v_gene: TRBV28; abundance: NA; CDR3nt: TGTGCCAGCAGCAGACAGGGGGCTTTGTATGAAAAACTGTTTTTT; CDR3aa: CASSRQGALYEKLFF
j_gene: TRBJ1-1; d_gene: NA; v_gene: TRBV4-1; abundance: NA; CDR3nt: TGCGCCAGCAGCCAAAATGAGAACACTGAAGCTTTCTTT; CDR3aa: CASSQNENTEAFF
j_gene: TRBJ2-3; d_gene: NA; v_gene: TRBV24-1; abundance: NA; CDR3nt: TGTGCCACCAGTACGCGCCTTACAGGTTCTAAGACAGATACGCAGTATTTT; CDR3aa: CATSTRLTGSKTDTQYF
j_gene: TRBJ2-1; d_gene: NA; v_gene: TRBV18; abundance: NA; CDR3nt: TGTGCCAGCTCACCTTCCGGTAACAATGAGCAGTTCTTC; CDR3aa: CASSPSGNNEQFF
j_gene: TRBJ2-6; d_gene: NA; v_gene: TRBV15; abundance: NA; CDR3nt: TGTGCCACCAGCAGAGAGCGGGGCTCTGGGGCCAACGTCCTGACTTTC; CDR3aa: CATSRERGSGANVLTF
j_gene: TRBJ1-1; d_gene: TRBD1; v_gene: TRBV18; abundance: NA; CDR3nt: TGTGCCAGCTCACCCCAGACAGGGTCGGGCACTGAAGCTTTCTTT; CDR3aa: CASSPQTGSGTEAFF
j_gene: TRBJ2-3; d_gene: TRBD2; v_gene: TRBV7-2; abundance: NA; CDR3nt: TGTGCCAGCAGTCCCCAGCGGGGGAGCACAGATACGCAGTATTTT; CDR3aa: CASSPQRGSTDTQYF
j_gene: TRBJ2-1; d_gene: NA; v_gene: TRBV18; abundance: NA; CDR3nt: TGTGCCAGCTCACCTCTTGGGGCCAATGAGCAGTTCTTC; CDR3aa: CASSPLGANEQFF
j_gene: TRBJ1-6; d_gene: TRBD1; v_gene: TRBV6-1; abundance: NA; CDR3nt: TGTGCCAGCAGTGTCGGGACAGGGGTTACTAATTCACCCCTCCACTTT; CDR3aa: CASSVGTGVTNSPLHF
j_gene: TRBJ1-5; d_gene: NA; v_gene: TRBV27; abundance: NA; CDR3nt: TGTGCCAGCAGCACACAGGGCCATCAGCCCCAGCATTTT; CDR3aa: CASSTQGHQPQHF
j_gene: TRBJ1-5; d_gene: NA; v_gene: TRBV12-5; abundance: NA; CDR3nt: TGTGCTAGTGCCGTAGGACAGCTCGGCAATCAGCCCCAGCATTTT; CDR3aa: CASAVGQLGNQPQHF
j_gene: TRBJ2-3; d_gene: TRBD1; v_gene: TRBV6-5; abundance: NA; CDR3nt: TGTGCCAGCAGTTACGCCGGACAGGGGACGAGGGATACGCAGTATTTT; CDR3aa: CASSYAGQGTRDTQYF
j_gene: TRBJ2-5; d_gene: TRBD2; v_gene: TRBV24-1; abundance: NA; CDR3nt: TGTGCCACCAGTGATCTTAGCGGGGATGACCAAGAGACCCAGTACTTC; CDR3aa: CATSDLSGDDQETQYF
j_gene: TRBJ2-3; d_gene: TRBD1; v_gene: TRBV10-1; abundance: NA; CDR3nt: TGCGCCAGCAGTGCCGACAGGGCTGGGACAGATACGCAGTATTTT; CDR3aa: CASSADRAGTDTQYF